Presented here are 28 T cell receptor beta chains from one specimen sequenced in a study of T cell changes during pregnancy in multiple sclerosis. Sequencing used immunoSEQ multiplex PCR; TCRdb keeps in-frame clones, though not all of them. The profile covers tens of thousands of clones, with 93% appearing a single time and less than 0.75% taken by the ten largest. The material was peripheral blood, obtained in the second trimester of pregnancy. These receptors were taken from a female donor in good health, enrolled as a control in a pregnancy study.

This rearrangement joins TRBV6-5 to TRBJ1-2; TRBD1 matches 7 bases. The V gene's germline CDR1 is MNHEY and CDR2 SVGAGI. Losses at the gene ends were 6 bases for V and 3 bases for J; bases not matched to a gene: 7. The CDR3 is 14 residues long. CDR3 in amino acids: CASRQGFPYYGYTF. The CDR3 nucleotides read TGTGCCAGCAGACAGGGGTTTCCCTACTATGGCTACACCTTC.

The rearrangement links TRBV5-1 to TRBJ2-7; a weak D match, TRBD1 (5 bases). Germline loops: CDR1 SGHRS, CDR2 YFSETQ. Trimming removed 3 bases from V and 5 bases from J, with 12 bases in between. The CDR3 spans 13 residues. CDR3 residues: CASSWEGAHEQYF. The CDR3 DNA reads TGCGCCAGCAGCTGGGAAGGGGCCCACGAGCAGTACTTC.

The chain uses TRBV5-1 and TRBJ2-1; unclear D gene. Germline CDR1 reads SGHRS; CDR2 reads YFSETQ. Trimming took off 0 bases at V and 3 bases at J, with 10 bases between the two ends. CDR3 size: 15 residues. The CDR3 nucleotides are TGCGCCAGCAGCTTGGGCGAAACTTACTACAATGAGCAGTTCTTC. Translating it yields CASSLGETYYNEQFF.

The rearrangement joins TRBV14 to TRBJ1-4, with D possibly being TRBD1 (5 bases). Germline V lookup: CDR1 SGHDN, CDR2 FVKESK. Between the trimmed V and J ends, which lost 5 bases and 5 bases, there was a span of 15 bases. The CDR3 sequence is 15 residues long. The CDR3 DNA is TGTGCCAGCAGCAGACGGGACTACCTGAATGAAAAACTGTTTTTT. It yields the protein CASSRRDYLNEKLFF.

CDR3 nucleotides: TGTGCCAGCAGCGTAGCACAGGAAGAGACCCAGTACTTC. Translating it yields CASSVAQEETQYF. The chain combines TRBV9 with TRBJ2-5; a possible D gene is TRBD1 (5 bases). This CDR3 is built from 13 residues. The V end lost 0 bases, the J end lost 3 bases, and 6 bases lay between the germline ends. Germline loops: CDR1 SGDLS, CDR2 YYNGEE.

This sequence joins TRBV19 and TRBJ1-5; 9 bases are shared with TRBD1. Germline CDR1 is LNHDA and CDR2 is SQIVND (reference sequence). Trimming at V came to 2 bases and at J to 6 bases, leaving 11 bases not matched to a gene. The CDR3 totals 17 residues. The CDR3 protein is CASSIIKTTGGGQPQHF. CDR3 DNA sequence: TGTGCCAGTAGTATAATAAAAACGACAGGGGGTGGTCAGCCCCAGCATTTT. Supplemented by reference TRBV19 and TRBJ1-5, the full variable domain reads DGGITQSPKYLFRKEGQNVTLSCEQNLNHDAMYWYRQDPGQGLRLIYYSQIVNDFQKGDIAEGYSVSREKKESFPLTVTSAQKNPTAFYLCASSIIKTTGGGQPQHFGDGTRLSIL.

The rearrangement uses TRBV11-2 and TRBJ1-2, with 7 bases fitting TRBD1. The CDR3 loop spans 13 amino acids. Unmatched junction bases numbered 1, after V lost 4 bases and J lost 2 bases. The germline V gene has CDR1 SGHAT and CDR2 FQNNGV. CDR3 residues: CASSSDRNYGYTF. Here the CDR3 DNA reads TGTGCCAGCAGCTCGGACAGGAACTATGGCTACACCTTC. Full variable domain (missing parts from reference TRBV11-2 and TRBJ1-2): EAGVAQSPRYKIIEKRQSVAFWCNPISGHATLYWYQQILGQGPKLLIQFQNNGVVDDSQLPKDRFSAERLKGVDSTLKIQPAKLEDSAVYLCASSSDRNYGYTFGSGTRLTVV.

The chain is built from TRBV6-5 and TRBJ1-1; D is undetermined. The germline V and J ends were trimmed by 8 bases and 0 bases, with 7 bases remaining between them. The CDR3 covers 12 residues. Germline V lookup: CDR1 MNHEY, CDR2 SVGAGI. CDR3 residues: CASWRVNTEAFF. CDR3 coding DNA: TGTGCCAGCTGGAGGGTGAACACTGAAGCTTTCTTT.

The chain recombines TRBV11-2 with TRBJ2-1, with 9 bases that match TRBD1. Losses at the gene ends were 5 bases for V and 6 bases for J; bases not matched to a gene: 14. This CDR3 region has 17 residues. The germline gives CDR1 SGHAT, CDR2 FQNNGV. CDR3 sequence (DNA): TGTGCCAGCAGCGAAGGGCCCTCGGGACAGGGTTTCAATGAGCAGTTCTTC. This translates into CASSEGPSGQGFNEQFF.

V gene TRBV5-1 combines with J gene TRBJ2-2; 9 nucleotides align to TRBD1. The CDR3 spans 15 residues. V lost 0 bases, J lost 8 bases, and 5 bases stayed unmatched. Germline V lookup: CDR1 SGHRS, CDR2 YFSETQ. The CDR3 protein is CASSLDTGGLGELFF. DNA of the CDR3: TGCGCCAGCAGCTTGGACACAGGGGGCCTTGGGGAGCTGTTTTTT.

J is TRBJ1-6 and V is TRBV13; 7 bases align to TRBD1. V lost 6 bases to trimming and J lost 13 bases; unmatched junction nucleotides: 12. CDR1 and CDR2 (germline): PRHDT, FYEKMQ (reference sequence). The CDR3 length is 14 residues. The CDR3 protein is CASSHSTDRDPLHF. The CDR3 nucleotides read TGTGCCAGCAGTCACTCAACCGACAGGGACCCCCTCCACTTT.

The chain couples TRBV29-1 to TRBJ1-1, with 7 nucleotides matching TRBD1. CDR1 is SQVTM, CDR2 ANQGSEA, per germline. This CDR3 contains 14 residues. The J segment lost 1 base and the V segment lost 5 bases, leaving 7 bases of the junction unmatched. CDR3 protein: CSVKSTGENTEAFF. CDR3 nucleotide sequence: TGCAGCGTTAAATCTACAGGGGAGAACACTGAAGCTTTCTTT. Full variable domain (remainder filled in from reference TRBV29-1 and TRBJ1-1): SAVISQKPSRDICQRGTSLTIQCQVDSQVTMMFWYRQQPGQSLTLIATANQGSEATYESGFVIDKFPISRPNLTFSTLTVSNMSPEDSSIYLCSVKSTGENTEAFFGQGTRLTVV.

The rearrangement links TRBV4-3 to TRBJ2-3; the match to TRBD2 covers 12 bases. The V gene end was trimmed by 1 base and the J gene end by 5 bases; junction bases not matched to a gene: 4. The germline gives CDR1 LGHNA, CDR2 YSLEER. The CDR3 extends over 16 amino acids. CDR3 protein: CASSQASGGVGDTQYF. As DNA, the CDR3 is TGCGCCAGCAGCCAAGCTAGCGGGGGGGTCGGAGATACGCAGTATTTT.

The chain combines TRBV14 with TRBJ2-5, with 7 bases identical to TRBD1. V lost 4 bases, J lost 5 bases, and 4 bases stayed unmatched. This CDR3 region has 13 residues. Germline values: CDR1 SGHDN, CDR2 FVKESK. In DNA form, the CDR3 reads TGTGCCAGCAGCCGAGGGACAGTTGAGACCCAGTACTTC. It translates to CASSRGTVETQYF. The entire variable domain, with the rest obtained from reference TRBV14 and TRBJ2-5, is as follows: EAGVTQFPSHSVIEKGQTVTLRCDPISGHDNLYWYRRVMGKEIKFLLHFVKESKQDESGMPNNRFLAERTGGTYSTLKVQPAELEDSGVYFCASSRGTVETQYFGPGTRLLVL.

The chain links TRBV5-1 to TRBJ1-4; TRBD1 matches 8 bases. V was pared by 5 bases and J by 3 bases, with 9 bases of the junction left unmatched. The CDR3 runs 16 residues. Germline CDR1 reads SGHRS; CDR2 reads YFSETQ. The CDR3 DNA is TGCGCCAGCAGTAAGGATCCGGGACAGGCTAATGAAAAACTGTTTTTT. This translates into CASSKDPGQANEKLFF.

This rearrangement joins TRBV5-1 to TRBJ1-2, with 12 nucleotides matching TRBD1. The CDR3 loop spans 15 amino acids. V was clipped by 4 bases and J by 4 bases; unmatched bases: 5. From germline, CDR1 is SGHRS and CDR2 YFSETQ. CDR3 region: CASSEGQGAGYGYTF. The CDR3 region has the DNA TGCGCCAGCAGCGAGGGACAGGGGGCCGGCTATGGCTACACCTTC.

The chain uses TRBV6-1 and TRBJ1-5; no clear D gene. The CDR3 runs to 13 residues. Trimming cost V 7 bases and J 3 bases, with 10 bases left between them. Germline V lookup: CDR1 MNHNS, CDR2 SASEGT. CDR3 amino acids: CASTKQTNQPQHF. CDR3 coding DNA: TGTGCCAGCACTAAACAGACCAATCAGCCCCAGCATTTT.

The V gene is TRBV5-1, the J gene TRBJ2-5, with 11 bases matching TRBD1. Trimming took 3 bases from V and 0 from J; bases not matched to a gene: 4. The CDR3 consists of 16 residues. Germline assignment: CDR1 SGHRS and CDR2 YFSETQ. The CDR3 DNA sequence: TGCGCCAGCAGCTCGGGGGACAGGGGGTACCAAGAGACCCAGTACTTC. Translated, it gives CASSSGDRGYQETQYF.

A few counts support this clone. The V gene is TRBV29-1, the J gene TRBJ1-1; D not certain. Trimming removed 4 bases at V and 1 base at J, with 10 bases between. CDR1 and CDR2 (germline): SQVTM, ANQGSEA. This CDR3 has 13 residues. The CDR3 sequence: CSVGVRPNTEAFF. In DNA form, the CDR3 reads TGCAGCGTTGGCGTACGTCCGAACACTGAAGCTTTCTTT.

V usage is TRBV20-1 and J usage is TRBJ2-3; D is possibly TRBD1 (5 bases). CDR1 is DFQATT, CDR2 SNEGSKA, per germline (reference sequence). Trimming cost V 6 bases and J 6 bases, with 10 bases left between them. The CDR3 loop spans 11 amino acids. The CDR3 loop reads CSAQGKDTQYF. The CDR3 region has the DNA TGCAGTGCCCAGGGCAAGGATACGCAGTATTTT.

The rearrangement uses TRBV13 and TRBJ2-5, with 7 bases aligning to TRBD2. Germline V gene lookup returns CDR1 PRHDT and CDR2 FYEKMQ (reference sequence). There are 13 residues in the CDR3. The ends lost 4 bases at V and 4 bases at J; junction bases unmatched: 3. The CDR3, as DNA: TGTGCCAGCAGCTCTCCGGGGGGAGAGACCCAGTACTTC. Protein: CASSSPGGETQYF.

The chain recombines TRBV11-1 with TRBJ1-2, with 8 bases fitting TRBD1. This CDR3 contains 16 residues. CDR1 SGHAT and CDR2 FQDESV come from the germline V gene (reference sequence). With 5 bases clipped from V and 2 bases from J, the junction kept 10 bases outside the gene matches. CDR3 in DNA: TGTGCCAGCAGCATATTAGGACAGGGCGGCAACTATGGCTACACCTTC. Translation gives CASSILGQGGNYGYTF. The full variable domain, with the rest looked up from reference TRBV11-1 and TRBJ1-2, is EAEVAQSPRYKITEKSQAVAFWCDPISGHATLYWYRQILGQGPELLVQFQDESVVDDSQLPKDRFSAERLKGVDSTLKIQPAELGDSAMYLCASSILGQGGNYGYTFGSGTRLTVV.

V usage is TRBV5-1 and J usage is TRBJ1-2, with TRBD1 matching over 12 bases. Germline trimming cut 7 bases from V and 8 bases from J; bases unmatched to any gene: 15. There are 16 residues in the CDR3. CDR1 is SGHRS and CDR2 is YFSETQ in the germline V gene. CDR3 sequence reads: CASGSTGQGAIGGYTF. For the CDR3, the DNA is TGCGCCAGCGGCTCTACGGGACAGGGGGCCATCGGGGGCTACACCTTC.

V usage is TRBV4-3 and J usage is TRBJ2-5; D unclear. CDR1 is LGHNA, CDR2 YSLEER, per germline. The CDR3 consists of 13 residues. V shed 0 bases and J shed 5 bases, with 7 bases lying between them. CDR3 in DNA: TGCGCCAGCAGCCAAGATAGAGCGGAGACCCAGTACTTC. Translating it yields CASSQDRAETQYF.

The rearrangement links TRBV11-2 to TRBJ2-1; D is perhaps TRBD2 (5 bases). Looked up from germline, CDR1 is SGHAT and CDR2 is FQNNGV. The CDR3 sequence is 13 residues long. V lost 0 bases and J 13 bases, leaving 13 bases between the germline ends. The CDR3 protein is CASSLDREGNQFF. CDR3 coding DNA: TGTGCCAGCAGCTTAGATCGGGAAGGTAATCAGTTCTTC.

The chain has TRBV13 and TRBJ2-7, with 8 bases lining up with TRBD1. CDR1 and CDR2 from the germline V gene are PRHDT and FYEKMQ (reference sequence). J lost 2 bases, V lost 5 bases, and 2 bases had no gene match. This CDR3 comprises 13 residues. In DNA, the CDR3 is TGTGCCAGCAGCGAGGACAGGGCCTACGAGCAGTACTTC. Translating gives CASSEDRAYEQYF.

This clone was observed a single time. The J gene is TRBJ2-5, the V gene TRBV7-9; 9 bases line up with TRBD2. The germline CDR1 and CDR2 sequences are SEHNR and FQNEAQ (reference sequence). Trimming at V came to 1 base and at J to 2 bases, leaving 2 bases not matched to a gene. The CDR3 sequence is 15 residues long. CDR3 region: CASSLGSGGQETQYF. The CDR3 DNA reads TGTGCCAGCAGCTTAGGCAGCGGGGGGCAAGAGACCCAGTACTTC.

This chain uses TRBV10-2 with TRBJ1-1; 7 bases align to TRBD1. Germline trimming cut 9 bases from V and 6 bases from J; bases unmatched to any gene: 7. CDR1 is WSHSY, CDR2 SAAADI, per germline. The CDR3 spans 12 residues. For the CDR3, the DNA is TGCGCCAGTACAGGGGTTTGGTCTGAAGCTTTCTTT. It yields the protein CASTGVWSEAFF.